This TCR beta chain derives from a study of blood T cells in healthy people across ages. Donors ranged from roughly 6 to 100 years old and were healthy Caucasians in Russia. The study isolated at least 7 million PBMCs from each sample. The germline V gene encodes CDR1 LNHNV and CDR2 YYDKDF (reference sequence). The CDR3 length is 15 residues. Trimming took 3 bases from V and 2 from J, leaving 14 bases between them. Through a sample-barcoded 5' primer and a J-beta primer mix, a second PCR was run for roughly 6 to 11 cycles. Each cDNA molecule was tagged by a template-switch adaptor that had 12 random nucleotides. TCRdb ran MiXCR on the 5' RACE reads and lists one entry per CDR3 protein. The sample lists over 500,000 distinct CDR3 sequences, roughly half occurring once.

The clonotype comes from an elderly woman in good health. The rearrangement joins TRBV15 to TRBJ2-7; D might be TRBD1 (5 bases). Sequenced input: blood. This CDR3 is CATSRTLTVTYEQYF. CDR3 nucleotide sequence: TGTGCCACCAGCAGGACCCTGACAGTGACCTACGAGCAGTACTTC. Filled out from reference TRBV15 and TRBJ2-7, the complete variable domain reads DAMVIQNPRYQVTQFGKPVTLSCSQTLNHNVMYWYQQKSSQAPKLLFHYYDKDFNNEADTPDNFQSRRPNTSFCFLDIRSPGLGDTAMYLCATSRTLTVTYEQYFGPGTRLTVT.